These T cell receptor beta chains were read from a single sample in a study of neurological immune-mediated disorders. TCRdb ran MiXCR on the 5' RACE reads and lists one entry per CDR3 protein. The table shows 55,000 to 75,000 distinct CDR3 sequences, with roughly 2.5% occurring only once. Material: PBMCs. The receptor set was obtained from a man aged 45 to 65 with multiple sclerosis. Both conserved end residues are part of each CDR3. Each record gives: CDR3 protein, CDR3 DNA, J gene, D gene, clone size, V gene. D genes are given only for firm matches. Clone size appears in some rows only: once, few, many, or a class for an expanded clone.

cdr3_aa: CASSYKTGFLEQFF
cdr3_nt: TGTGCCAGCAGTTACAAGACAGGGTTTCTTGAGCAGTTCTTC
j_call: TRBJ2-1
d_call: TRBD1
clone_size: many
v_call: TRBV6-5

cdr3_aa: CASSDPGWAYEQYF
cdr3_nt: TGTGCCAGCAGTGATCCAGGGTGGGCCTACGAGCAGTACTTC
j_call: TRBJ2-7
d_call: -
clone_size: many
v_call: TRBV6-1

cdr3_aa: CSANAKSTDTQYF
cdr3_nt: TGCAGTGCTAACGCGAAGAGCACAGATACGCAGTATTTT
j_call: TRBJ2-3
d_call: -
clone_size: many
v_call: TRBV20-1

cdr3_aa: CSVEEQGNEKLFF
cdr3_nt: TGCAGCGTTGAAGAACAGGGAAATGAAAAACTGTTTTTT
j_call: TRBJ1-4
d_call: -
clone_size: many
v_call: TRBV29-1

cdr3_aa: CASSVLSDNEQFF
cdr3_nt: TGTGCCAGCAGCGTATTGTCAGATAATGAGCAGTTCTTC
j_call: TRBJ2-1
d_call: -
clone_size: many
v_call: TRBV9

cdr3_aa: CASSTTGVGNTIYF
cdr3_nt: TGTGCCAGCAGCACGACAGGGGTCGGAAACACCATATATTTT
j_call: TRBJ1-3
d_call: TRBD1
clone_size: many
v_call: TRBV12-3/TRBV12-4

cdr3_aa: CASSLVAEETQYF
cdr3_nt: TGTGCCAGCAGCTTAGTAGCGGAAGAGACCCAGTACTTC
j_call: TRBJ2-5
d_call: -
clone_size: many
v_call: TRBV7-2

cdr3_aa: CASSLGLAGFTSTDTQYF
cdr3_nt: TGTGCCAGCAGCCTAGGACTAGCGGGGTTCACTAGCACAGATACGCAGTATTTT
j_call: TRBJ2-3
d_call: TRBD2
clone_size: many
v_call: TRBV7-2

cdr3_aa: CSARTGPYNEQFF
cdr3_nt: TGCAGTGCTAGGACAGGGCCCTACAATGAGCAGTTCTTC
j_call: TRBJ2-1
d_call: TRBD1
clone_size: many
v_call: TRBV20-1

cdr3_aa: CASSSMARTEAFF
cdr3_nt: TGTGCCAGCAGCTCAATGGCGAGAACTGAAGCTTTCTTT
j_call: TRBJ1-1
d_call: -
clone_size: many
v_call: TRBV7-2

cdr3_aa: CASSLTGDGAYEQYF
cdr3_nt: TGTGCCAGCAGCTTAACGGGGGACGGGGCCTACGAGCAGTACTTC
j_call: TRBJ2-7
d_call: -
clone_size: many
v_call: TRBV7-3

cdr3_aa: CSVAEGPYEQYF
cdr3_nt: TGCAGCGTTGCGGAGGGCCCCTACGAGCAGTACTTC
j_call: TRBJ2-7
d_call: -
clone_size: many
v_call: TRBV29-1

cdr3_aa: CASSGRAGHTDTQYF
cdr3_nt: TGTGCCAGCAGCGGCCGGGCCGGGCACACAGATACGCAGTATTTT
j_call: TRBJ2-3
d_call: -
clone_size: many
v_call: TRBV7-8

cdr3_aa: CASSEGQLDGYTF
cdr3_nt: TGTGCCAGCTCAGAGGGACAGCTCGATGGCTACACCTTC
j_call: TRBJ1-2
d_call: TRBD1
clone_size: few
v_call: TRBV18

cdr3_aa: CASSPGPPGSQPQHF
cdr3_nt: TGCGCCAGCAGCCCGGGGCCCCCCGGTAGTCAGCCCCAGCATTTT
j_call: TRBJ1-5
d_call: -
clone_size: many
v_call: TRBV5-1

cdr3_aa: CASSPGTQNTEAFF
cdr3_nt: TGTGCCAGCAGCCCAGGGACCCAGAACACTGAAGCTTTCTTT
j_call: TRBJ1-1
d_call: -
clone_size: many
v_call: TRBV7-9

cdr3_aa: CASSSVGESTDTQYF
cdr3_nt: TGTGCCAGCAGTTCGGTAGGGGAAAGCACAGATACGCAGTATTTT
j_call: TRBJ2-3
d_call: -
clone_size: -
v_call: TRBV28

cdr3_aa: CASSLGGVRTEAFF
cdr3_nt: TGTGCCAGCAGCTTAGGAGGGGTTCGCACTGAAGCTTTCTTT
j_call: TRBJ1-1
d_call: -
clone_size: many
v_call: TRBV7-2

cdr3_aa: CASSQERGFYEQYF
cdr3_nt: TGCGCCAGCAGCCAAGAGCGGGGGTTCTACGAGCAGTACTTC
j_call: TRBJ2-7
d_call: TRBD2
clone_size: many
v_call: TRBV4-3

cdr3_aa: CASSYSVPLQSQHF
cdr3_nt: TGTGCCAGCAGTTACTCAGTACCGCTTCAGTCCCAGCATTTT
j_call: TRBJ1-5
d_call: -
clone_size: many
v_call: TRBV6-2/TRBV6-3

cdr3_aa: CASSNSGGSYNEQFF
cdr3_nt: TGTGCCAGCAGCAATAGCGGGGGGTCCTACAATGAGCAGTTCTTC
j_call: TRBJ2-1
d_call: TRBD2
clone_size: many
v_call: TRBV6-2/TRBV6-3

cdr3_aa: CASSPERGSSHEQFF
cdr3_nt: TGCGCCAGCAGCCCGGAGCGGGGATCTTCCCATGAGCAGTTCTTC
j_call: TRBJ2-1
d_call: TRBD2
clone_size: many
v_call: TRBV5-1

cdr3_aa: CASSPGSGGNNSPLHF
cdr3_nt: TGCGCCAGCAGCCCCGGCTCGGGGGGAAATAATTCACCCCTCCACTTT
j_call: TRBJ1-6
d_call: -
clone_size: many
v_call: TRBV5-1

cdr3_aa: CATRQGAPGANVLTF
cdr3_nt: TGTGCCACCCGACAGGGGGCCCCTGGGGCCAACGTCCTGACTTTC
j_call: TRBJ2-6
d_call: TRBD1
clone_size: many
v_call: TRBV27

cdr3_aa: CSATPVQETQYF
cdr3_nt: TGCAGTGCTACGCCAGTACAAGAGACCCAGTACTTC
j_call: TRBJ2-5
d_call: -
clone_size: many
v_call: TRBV20-1

cdr3_aa: CASNRDLVDEQYF
cdr3_nt: TGTGCCAGCAACCGGGACTTAGTCGACGAGCAGTACTTC
j_call: TRBJ2-7
d_call: -
clone_size: many
v_call: TRBV6-1

cdr3_aa: CASSYGSEARSSYEQYF
cdr3_nt: TGTGCCAGCAGTTACGGCTCTGAGGCTAGGAGCTCCTACGAGCAGTACTTC
j_call: TRBJ2-7
d_call: -
clone_size: many
v_call: TRBV6-5

cdr3_aa: CAISGGEDTQYF
cdr3_nt: TGTGCCATCAGCGGGGGGGAGGATACGCAGTATTTT
j_call: TRBJ2-3
d_call: TRBD2
clone_size: many
v_call: TRBV10-3

cdr3_aa: CSARGERTHLRETQYF
cdr3_nt: TGCAGTGCTAGAGGAGAGAGGACACACCTACGGGAGACCCAGTACTTC
j_call: TRBJ2-5
d_call: -
clone_size: many
v_call: TRBV20-1

cdr3_aa: CASSLEPGTEAFF
cdr3_nt: TGTGCCAGCAGCTTGGAGCCTGGGACTGAAGCTTTCTTT
j_call: TRBJ1-1
d_call: -
clone_size: many
v_call: TRBV5-6

cdr3_aa: CASSFGGARRNEKLFF
cdr3_nt: TGTGCCAGCAGCTTTGGTGGGGCGCGCCGAAATGAAAAACTGTTTTTT
j_call: TRBJ1-4
d_call: -
clone_size: many
v_call: TRBV7-2

cdr3_aa: CASSPDRTNSPLHF
cdr3_nt: TGTGCCAGCAGCCCGGACAGGACGAATTCACCCCTCCACTTT
j_call: TRBJ1-6
d_call: TRBD1
clone_size: many
v_call: TRBV7-6

cdr3_aa: CSAGRTGENGYTF
cdr3_nt: TGCAGTGCCGGAAGGACAGGGGAAAATGGCTACACCTTC
j_call: TRBJ1-2
d_call: TRBD1
clone_size: many
v_call: TRBV20-1

cdr3_aa: CASSLGPTYGYTF
cdr3_nt: TGTGCCAGCAGCTTAGGGCCAACCTATGGCTACACCTTC
j_call: TRBJ1-2
d_call: -
clone_size: many
v_call: TRBV7-2

cdr3_aa: CSIDRERLYGEQFF
cdr3_nt: TGCAGTATCGACAGGGAGCGGCTTTACGGGGAGCAGTTCTTC
j_call: TRBJ2-1
d_call: TRBD1
clone_size: many
v_call: TRBV20-1

cdr3_aa: CASSIMHGNSPLHF
cdr3_nt: TGTGCCAGCAGTATCATGCACGGGAATTCACCCCTCCACTTT
j_call: TRBJ1-6
d_call: -
clone_size: many
v_call: TRBV6-5

cdr3_aa: CASSNRGGKDTQYF
cdr3_nt: TGTGCCAGCAGTAACCGAGGTGGGAAAGATACGCAGTATTTT
j_call: TRBJ2-3
d_call: -
clone_size: many
v_call: TRBV6-5

cdr3_aa: CASSQGTLDSPLHF
cdr3_nt: TGTGCCAGCAGCCAAGGGACTTTGGATTCACCCCTCCACTTT
j_call: TRBJ1-6
d_call: -
clone_size: many
v_call: TRBV3-1

cdr3_aa: CASSEHPNEKLFF
cdr3_nt: TGTGCCAGCAGCGAGCACCCCAATGAAAAACTGTTTTTT
j_call: TRBJ1-4
d_call: -
clone_size: many
v_call: TRBV7-2

cdr3_aa: CASSEPLRDGLQETQYF
cdr3_nt: TGCGCCAGCAGCGAGCCCCTGCGGGACGGCCTCCAAGAGACCCAGTACTTC
j_call: TRBJ2-5
d_call: -
clone_size: many
v_call: TRBV5-1

cdr3_aa: CASSRRDRGSEQYF
cdr3_nt: TGTGCCAGCAGTCGCCGGGACAGGGGATCCGAGCAGTACTTC
j_call: TRBJ2-7
d_call: TRBD1
clone_size: many
v_call: TRBV12-3/TRBV12-4

cdr3_aa: CSASGTSGETQYF
cdr3_nt: TGCAGTGCTAGCGGGACTAGTGGGGAGACCCAGTACTTC
j_call: TRBJ2-5
d_call: TRBD2
clone_size: many
v_call: TRBV20-1

cdr3_aa: CASSVRDKKDTQYF
cdr3_nt: TGTGCCAGCAGCGTAAGAGACAAAAAAGATACGCAGTATTTT
j_call: TRBJ2-3
d_call: -
clone_size: many
v_call: TRBV9

cdr3_aa: CASSPEGAGGYTF
cdr3_nt: TGCGCCAGCAGCCCGGAGGGGGCGGGAGGCTACACCTTC
j_call: TRBJ1-2
d_call: TRBD1
clone_size: many
v_call: TRBV5-1

cdr3_aa: CASSTRGGQEQYF
cdr3_nt: TGTGCCAGCAGCACAAGAGGGGGGCAAGAGCAGTACTTC
j_call: TRBJ2-7
d_call: -
clone_size: many
v_call: TRBV7-6

cdr3_aa: CASSPPGTSGGSSYNEQFF
cdr3_nt: TGCGCCAGCAGCCCTCCCGGGACTAGCGGGGGCAGCTCCTACAATGAGCAGTTCTTC
j_call: TRBJ2-1
d_call: TRBD2
clone_size: many
v_call: TRBV5-1

cdr3_aa: CASSAIAEKLFF
cdr3_nt: TGTGCCAGCAGCGCCATAGCTGAAAAACTGTTTTTT
j_call: TRBJ1-4
d_call: -
clone_size: many
v_call: TRBV7-2

cdr3_aa: CASSLDRFSYEQYF
cdr3_nt: TGTGCCAGCAGTTTAGACAGGTTCTCCTACGAGCAGTACTTC
j_call: TRBJ2-7
d_call: -
clone_size: many
v_call: TRBV12-3/TRBV12-4

cdr3_aa: CASSLEVVTPYNEQFF
cdr3_nt: TGTGCCAGCAGCTTGGAAGTCGTGACCCCCTACAATGAGCAGTTCTTC
j_call: TRBJ2-1
d_call: -
clone_size: many
v_call: TRBV11-1

cdr3_aa: CATSDLGTGMFF
cdr3_nt: TGTGCCACCAGTGATTTAGGGACAGGGATGTTCTTC
j_call: TRBJ2-1
d_call: TRBD1
clone_size: many
v_call: TRBV24-1

cdr3_aa: CASSYSSQNSGNTIYF
cdr3_nt: TGTGCCAGCAGTTACTCCTCACAGAACTCTGGAAACACCATATATTTT
j_call: TRBJ1-3
d_call: -
clone_size: many
v_call: TRBV6-5

cdr3_aa: CASSPEGPGSWETQYF
cdr3_nt: TGTGCCAGCAGCCCCGAAGGACCCGGGTCTTGGGAGACCCAGTACTTC
j_call: TRBJ2-5
d_call: -
clone_size: many
v_call: TRBV7-3

cdr3_aa: CASSLGTGITTGELFF
cdr3_nt: TGTGCCAGCAGCTTAGGGACAGGGATTACAACCGGGGAGCTGTTTTTT
j_call: TRBJ2-2
d_call: TRBD1
clone_size: few
v_call: TRBV7-6

cdr3_aa: CASSSSQGGSYEQYF
cdr3_nt: TGTGCCAGCAGTTCCTCACAGGGGGGATCCTACGAGCAGTACTTC
j_call: TRBJ2-7
d_call: TRBD1
clone_size: many
v_call: TRBV6-5

cdr3_aa: CSARGQGSTDTQYF
cdr3_nt: TGCAGTGCCAGAGGTCAGGGGAGCACAGATACGCAGTATTTT
j_call: TRBJ2-3
d_call: -
clone_size: many
v_call: TRBV20-1

cdr3_aa: CASSNGQYQETQYF
cdr3_nt: TGTGCCAGCAGCAACGGACAGTACCAAGAGACCCAGTACTTC
j_call: TRBJ2-5
d_call: -
clone_size: many
v_call: TRBV7-9